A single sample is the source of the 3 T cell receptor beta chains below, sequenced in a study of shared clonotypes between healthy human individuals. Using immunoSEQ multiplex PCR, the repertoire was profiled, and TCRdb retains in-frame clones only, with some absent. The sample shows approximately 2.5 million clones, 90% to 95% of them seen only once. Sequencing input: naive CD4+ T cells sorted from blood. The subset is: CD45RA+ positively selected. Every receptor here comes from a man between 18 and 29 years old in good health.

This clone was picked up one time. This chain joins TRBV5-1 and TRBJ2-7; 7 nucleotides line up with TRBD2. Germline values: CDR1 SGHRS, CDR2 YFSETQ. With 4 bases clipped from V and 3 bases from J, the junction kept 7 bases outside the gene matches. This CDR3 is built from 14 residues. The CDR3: CASSPWPSGYEQYF. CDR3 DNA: TGCGCCAGCAGCCCCTGGCCTAGCGGCTACGAGCAGTACTTC. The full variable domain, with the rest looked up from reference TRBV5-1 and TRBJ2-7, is KAGVTQTPRYLIKTRGQQVTLSCSPISGHRSVSWYQQTPGQGLQFLFEYFSETQRNKGNFPGRFSGRQFSNSRSEMNVSTLELGDSALYLCASSPWPSGYEQYFGPGTRLTVT.

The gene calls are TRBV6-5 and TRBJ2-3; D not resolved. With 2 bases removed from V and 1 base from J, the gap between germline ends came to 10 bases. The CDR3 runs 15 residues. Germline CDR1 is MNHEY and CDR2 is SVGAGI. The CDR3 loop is CASSYEPPGTDTQYF. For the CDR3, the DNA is TGTGCCAGCAGTTACGAACCCCCAGGCACAGATACGCAGTATTTT.

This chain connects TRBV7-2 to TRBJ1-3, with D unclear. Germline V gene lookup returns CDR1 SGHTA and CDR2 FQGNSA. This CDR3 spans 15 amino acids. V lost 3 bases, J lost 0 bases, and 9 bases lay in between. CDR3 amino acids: CASSLLHRSGNTIYF. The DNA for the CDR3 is TGTGCCAGCAGCTTGCTCCATCGCTCTGGAAACACCATATATTTT. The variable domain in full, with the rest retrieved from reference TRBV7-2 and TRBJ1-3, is GAGVSQSPSNKVTEKGKDVELRCDPISGHTALYWYRQSLGQGLEFLIYFQGNSAPDKSGLPSDRFSAERTGGSVSTLTIQRTQQEDSAVYLCASSLLHRSGNTIYFGEGSWLTVV.